The rows below give T cell receptor beta chains drawn from one sample of a study of identical twins. One entry per CDR3 protein, called by TCRdb with MiXCR from the 5' RACE reads. The sample consists of hundreds of thousands of distinct CDR3 sequences, about 12% of them appearing once. This same sample was also part of a study on yellow fever vaccine responses in identical twins.

The sequencing sample was made of CD8+ T cells sorted from blood. The receptors were sampled from a woman in her late teens or twenties in good health. Each CDR3 is given with its conserved first and last residue. A D gene is named only where the DNA matches it firmly. Expanded clones get a size class; other rows say once, few or many, or leave the size out.

>TRBJ2-4|.|.|TRBV21-1
CASFYVAKNIQYF
TGTGCCAGCTTCTACGTAGCCAAAAACATTCAGTACTTC
>TRBJ2-5|.|few|TRBV20-1
CSGDGLRQETQYF
TGCAGTGGCGACGGGCTTAGGCAAGAGACCCAGTACTTC
>TRBJ2-7|TRBD2|.|TRBV7-9
CASGGGVTYEQYF
TGTGCCAGCGGTGGGGGGGTGACCTACGAGCAGTACTTC
>TRBJ2-5|TRBD2|many|TRBV24-1
CATSLGLAGETQYF
TGTGCCACCAGTCTGGGACTAGCGGGTGAGACCCAGTACTTC
>TRBJ1-1|.|.|TRBV6-2/TRBV6-3
CASRGLNVNTEAFF
TGTGCCAGCAGGGGACTCAACGTGAACACTGAAGCTTTCTTT
>TRBJ2-1|TRBD2|.|TRBV24-1
CATSDLAGGRPEQFF
TGTGCCACCAGTGATTTAGCGGGAGGGCGCCCTGAGCAGTTCTTC
>TRBJ2-1|.|few|TRBV9
CASSVLALSSYNEQFF
TGTGCCAGCAGCGTCCTTGCCCTAAGCTCCTACAATGAGCAGTTCTTC
>TRBJ2-1|.|few|TRBV2
CASSVKKSSYNEQFF
TGTGCCAGCAGTGTCAAGAAGAGCTCCTACAATGAGCAGTTCTTC
>TRBJ1-3|.|few|TRBV7-9
CASSAPGNGNTIYF
TGTGCCAGCAGCGCTCCCGGGAACGGAAACACCATATATTTT
>TRBJ2-7|.|few|TRBV27
CASSLWTGAYEQYF
TGTGCCAGCAGTTTATGGACGGGTGCCTACGAGCAGTACTTC
>TRBJ2-7|.|many|TRBV3-1
CASSQGTTYEQYF
TGTGCCAGCAGCCAAGGGACGACTTACGAGCAGTACTTC
>TRBJ2-2|TRBD2|.|TRBV20-1
CSARDPTSGGRTGELFF
TGCAGTGCTAGAGATCCAACTAGCGGGGGTAGGACCGGGGAGCTGTTTTTT
>TRBJ2-1|TRBD2|few|TRBV10-3
CAIQGGGAGNEQFF
TGTGCCATCCAAGGCGGGGGGGCCGGTAATGAGCAGTTCTTC
>TRBJ1-1|.|.|TRBV16
CASSQSFQGVNTEAFF
TGTGCCAGCAGCCAATCATTTCAAGGAGTGAACACTGAAGCTTTCTTT
>TRBJ2-1|.|few|TRBV2
CASSARTETYNEQFF
TGTGCCAGCAGCGCCCGGACTGAAACCTACAATGAGCAGTTCTTC